Sequencing of this TCR beta chain was carried out in a study of shared clonotypes between healthy human individuals. Background on the study: Each donor had three CD4 naive, three CD4 memory, two CD8 naive and one CD8 memory plate.

As concerns this clone: Its antigen is unidentified.

Study results and caveats: Few donors restricted represented genetic and exposure-history diversity. Four donors shared approximately 5% of their naive CD4 clonotypes.

The naive CD8 population came from CD45RO-negative cells selected for CCR7, without terminally differentiated effector memory CD45RA+ cells. Methods used by the authors: Junction-only sequences without quality scores came from ImmunoSEQ, so filtering differed. Sequencing was performed with immunoSEQ multiplex PCR; in TCRdb, only in-frame clones are kept and a portion is missing. That table furnishes V, J and clone size, whereas the DNA furnished D and trimming. The sample contains hundreds of thousands of clones, roughly 98% of which appear only once. The trim removed 5 bases at V and 2 bases at J, leaving 9 bases unmatched. Germline lookup yields CDR1 MNHEY and CDR2 SMNVEV (reference sequence). The CDR3 loop spans 15 amino acids.

Sequences were obtained from naive CD8+ T cells sorted from blood. This TCR came from a man aged 25-45 years in good health. The chain uses TRBV27 and TRBJ2-7; 7 nucleotides agree with TRBD1. The CDR3 here is CASSIGTAIAYEQYF. For the CDR3, the DNA is TGTGCCAGCAGTATCGGGACAGCGATAGCCTACGAGCAGTACTTC.